The rows below give T cell receptor beta chains drawn from one sample of a study of T cells after yellow fever vaccination. TCRdb re-derived calls from the 5' RACE reads in MiXCR, one entry per CDR3 protein. This table has roughly 150,000 distinct CDR3 sequences, less than 8.5% appearing once. The material sequenced was CD4+ T cells sorted from PBMCs, taken 10 days after the yellow fever booster vaccination. Every receptor here comes from a man aged 25 to 40 who received the YFV17D yellow fever vaccine. Both conserved end residues are part of each CDR3. A D gene is named only where the DNA matches it firmly. Part of the rows lack a size; the others show once, few, many or a class for expanded clones.

.	few	TRBV9	TRBJ2-7	TGTGCCAGCAGCGCGGGTGGGACGGACTCCTACGAGCAGTACTTC	CASSAGGTDSYEQYF
.	many	TRBV7-2	TRBJ2-1	TGTGCCAGCAGCCCCTACAATGAGCAGTTCTTC	CASSPYNEQFF
.	many	TRBV10-3	TRBJ2-7	TGTGCCATCAGTGAGACGGATTGGAGGGCCGAGCAGTACTTC	CAISETDWRAEQYF
.	many	TRBV7-2	TRBJ1-3	TGTGCCAGCAGCTTAGGGGGCTTTGGAAACACCATATATTTT	CASSLGGFGNTIYF
TRBD1	many	TRBV2	TRBJ1-3	TGTGCCAGCAGTGAAGGCCCCGGACAGGCGGACACCATATATTTT	CASSEGPGQADTIYF
TRBD2	many	TRBV2	TRBJ2-7	TGTGCCAGCAGTGAGACTAGCGGAGGGGCTTACGAGCAGTACTTC	CASSETSGGAYEQYF
.	many	TRBV5-1	TRBJ2-2	TGCGCCAGCAGCTCTCCTGGGACCGCAGGGAACACCGGGGAGCTGTTTTTT	CASSSPGTAGNTGELFF
.	many	TRBV12-3/TRBV12-4	TRBJ2-3	TGTGCCAGCAGTAGCTCTCTAAGAACGCAGTATTTT	CASSSSLRTQYF
TRBD1	many	TRBV7-2	TRBJ2-3	TGTGCCAGCAGCTACCGGGACAGGGGGGATACGCAGTATTTT	CASSYRDRGDTQYF
TRBD2	many	TRBV7-2	TRBJ2-3	TGTGCCAGCAGCTTAGGGGTTAGCGGGAGACCCGCAGATACGCAGTATTTT	CASSLGVSGRPADTQYF
TRBD2	many	TRBV7-6	TRBJ2-5	TGTGCCAGCAGCTTAGTGACTAGCGGGATAGAGACCCAGTACTTC	CASSLVTSGIETQYF
.	many	TRBV30	TRBJ2-5	TGTGCCTGGAGTACAGACTGGGGCGGGGAGACCCAGTACTTC	CAWSTDWGGETQYF
.	many	TRBV7-2	TRBJ2-1	TGTGCCAGCAGCTTAGGTGGGTACTCATCCTACAATGAGCAGTTCTTC	CASSLGGYSSYNEQFF
.	many	TRBV7-7	TRBJ2-5	TGTGCTAGCAGTCCCTTTGATAGTGGGACCCAGTACTTC	CASSPFDSGTQYF
TRBD2	.	TRBV5-6	TRBJ2-5	TGTGCCAGCAGCTGGGGACCGGGCCGGGAGGCCCAGTACTTC	CASSWGPGREAQYF
.	many	TRBV29-1	TRBJ2-6	TGCAGCGTTGACAGGGATGGGGCCAACGTCCTGACTTTC	CSVDRDGANVLTF
TRBD1	many	TRBV29-1	TRBJ2-2	TGCAGCGTGGCCGGGACAGGGGAATTGGATACCGGGGAGCTGTTTTTT	CSVAGTGELDTGELFF
TRBD2	.	TRBV4-3	TRBJ2-3	TGCGCCAGCAGCCAAGAGGCGACTAGCGGGAGGGCCACAGATACGCAGTATTTT	CASSQEATSGRATDTQYF
.	many	TRBV6-6	TRBJ1-1	TGTGCCAGCAGTTACCCCCGGACATCAGAAGCTTTCTTT	CASSYPRTSEAFF
.	.	TRBV20-1	TRBJ2-1	TGCAGTGCTAGTGGGCAGCGTCGGCCATTCAGCTCCTACAATGAGCAGTTCTTC	CSASGQRRPFSSYNEQFF
TRBD2	many	TRBV5-1	TRBJ2-7	TGCGCCAGCAGCCCCAGGGAGGGAGGCGCCTACGAGCAGTACTTC	CASSPREGGAYEQYF
.	few	TRBV20-1	TRBJ2-6	TGCAGTGTGTCCTCTCTCTTCTCTGGGGCCAACGTCCTGACTTTC	CSVSSLFSGANVLTF
.	few	TRBV10-3	TRBJ1-1	TGTGCCATCAGTCCAAGGGGTTGGAACACTGAAGCTTTCTTT	CAISPRGWNTEAFF
.	many	TRBV12-3/TRBV12-4	TRBJ2-7	TGTGCCAGCAGTCGGACAGCCTCCTACGAGCAGTACTTC	CASSRTASYEQYF
.	many	TRBV12-3/TRBV12-4	TRBJ1-4	TGTGCCAGCAGTCCGGGTCGGGGGACGGCTGAAAAACTGTTTTTT	CASSPGRGTAEKLFF
.	many	TRBV5-1	TRBJ2-1	TGCGCCAGCAGCTTGGAACAGAACTACAATGAGCAGTTCTTC	CASSLEQNYNEQFF
.	many	TRBV15	TRBJ2-1	TGTGCCACCAGCAGAGATCGGATCCGCCATGAGCAGTTCTTC	CATSRDRIRHEQFF
TRBD2	many	TRBV20-1	TRBJ2-3	TGCAGTGCGCCCGGGACTAGCGGCACAGATACGCAGTATTTT	CSAPGTSGTDTQYF
.	.	TRBV10-3	TRBJ1-5	TGTGCCATCAGTGAGGCAGGGTTCCAGCCCCAGCATTTT	CAISEAGFQPQHF
TRBD1	.	TRBV4-1	TRBJ1-2	TGCGCCAGCAGCCAAGCAGGGGGTGCCTACACCTTC	CASSQAGGAYTF
.	many	TRBV4-3	TRBJ2-7	TGCGCCAGCAGCCAAGTTTCCGGTGGGTACTCCTACGAGCAGTACTTC	CASSQVSGGYSYEQYF
.	many	TRBV5-1	TRBJ2-1	TGCGCCAGCAGCCAACGGGGAGCAGATGAGCAGTTCTTC	CASSQRGADEQFF
TRBD2	many	TRBV10-2	TRBJ2-1	TGCGCCAGTAGCGGGACACAGTTCAATGAGCAGTTCTTC	CASSGTQFNEQFF
.	many	TRBV5-1	TRBJ2-7	TGCGCCAGCAGCCACGGGGCGGCCGAGCAGTACTTC	CASSHGAAEQYF
.	many	TRBV27	TRBJ1-4	TGTGCCAGCAGTCCCGGCTGGAATGCTGAAAAACTGTTTTTT	CASSPGWNAEKLFF
TRBD2	.	TRBV5-3	TRBJ2-5	TGTGCCAGAAGGAAAGGACTAGCGGGAGGCCACCGGGAGACCCAGTACTTC	CARRKGLAGGHRETQYF
TRBD2	many	TRBV20-1	TRBJ2-1	TGCAGTGCTAGTACCAGGGTAGCGGGGAATGAGCAGTTCTTC	CSASTRVAGNEQFF
.	.	TRBV18	TRBJ2-7	TGTGCCAGCTGCCAGGGTCCGTGGAACGAGCAGTACTTC	CASCQGPWNEQYF
.	many	TRBV7-2	TRBJ1-2	TGTGCCAGCAGCTTAGATGGTTCGGGATATGGCTACACCTTC	CASSLDGSGYGYTF
TRBD2	many	TRBV7-8	TRBJ2-7	TGTGCCAGCAGATCCGGGACTAGCAGTACCCACGAGCAGTACTTC	CASRSGTSSTHEQYF
.	many	TRBV7-2	TRBJ2-7	TGTGCCAGCAGCCCCGGGGGGCCGTACGAGCAGTACTTC	CASSPGGPYEQYF
.	.	TRBV20-1	TRBJ1-4	TGCAGTGCAATAGAGAACCCAGCAGGGGTTAAGGAAAAACTGTTTTTT	CSAIENPAGVKEKLFF
.	many	TRBV7-6	TRBJ2-1	TGTGCCAGCAGCTCTCGTCAGTCTTCCTACAATGAGCAGTTCTTC	CASSSRQSSYNEQFF
.	.	TRBV20-1	TRBJ1-2	TGCAGTGCCAAGGCCCACGGGAAATACTATGGCTACACCTTC	CSAKAHGKYYGYTF
TRBD2	many	TRBV27	TRBJ2-7	TGTGCCAGCAGTTCAGTGGATCGCGGGACTAGACGCCTACAACGTGGGCAGTACTTC	CASSSVDRGTRRLQRGQYF
TRBD2	few	TRBV20-1	TRBJ2-1	TGCAGCGTAGCGGGAATCAATGAGCAGTTCTTC	CSVAGINEQFF
TRBD1	many	TRBV5-1	TRBJ2-7	TGCGCCAGCAGCCCTTCACGGACAGGGTACTACGAGCAGTACTTC	CASSPSRTGYYEQYF
.	many	TRBV7-9	TRBJ1-2	TGTGCCAGCAGCATCCGTCCGGAGAACGGCTACACCTTC	CASSIRPENGYTF
.	many	TRBV5-1	TRBJ2-3	TGCGCCAGCAGCAAGGACCTATACACAGATACGCAGTATTTT	CASSKDLYTDTQYF